The present T cell receptor beta chain was sequenced within a study of human T cells and chemical hapten exposure. As to time point: pre-sensitization, week 0. Noted treatment: therapeutic diphenylcyclopropenone sensitization with weekly scalp DPC. This clonotype was counted ten times or more. V shed 5 bases and J 1 base; nucleotides not matched to a gene: 4. There are 15 residues in the CDR3. The germline V gene encodes CDR1 SGHTA and CDR2 FQGNSA. TCRdb analysed the RACE reads with MiXCR anew, one entry per CDR3 protein. The sample gives tens of thousands of distinct CDR3 sequences, approximately 8.8% of which show up once; more than 13% is in the top ten.

The sequencing here drew on whole blood, taken in connection with sensitization to the hapten diphenylcyclopropenone (DPC). The V and J genes are TRBV7-2 and TRBJ1-4; 7 bases agree with TRBD1. This receptor was taken from a woman between 40 and 50 years old with alopecia areata. Some clones in this sample may be carry-over from other donors' samples. CDR3 sequence: CASSSNRGTNEKLFF. The CDR3 DNA sequence: TGTGCCAGCAGCAGCAACAGGGGAACTAATGAAAAACTGTTTTTT.